The entry below gives a single T cell receptor (beta chain) sequence along with its context. Its cognate antigen is unknown. The authors' processing: ImmunoSEQ only sent back junction sequences with no quality scores, so filtering was done differently. The assay was immunoSEQ multiplex PCR, and TCRdb's table has in-frame clones only and misses some. The V and J calls and the clone size are those of that table, but D and trimming were determined from the DNA. The sample has 2 million to 2.5 million clones, less than 95% seen once. The sample belongs to a study of shared clonotypes between healthy human individuals. Turning to the study itself: Three plates were used per donor for CD4 naive, three for CD4 memory, two for CD8 naive and one for CD8 memory. Study-wide results and limits: What naive subsets generally showed was a larger estimated richness than memory subsets showed. Among donors, the sharing of clonotypes was expected to be influenced by sequencing depth.

V gave up 4 bases and J gave up 4 bases, with 17 bases separating them. The germline V gene encodes CDR1 SGHRS and CDR2 YFSETQ. The CDR3 spans 15 residues. This clonotype was obtained from a young man in good health. Some clones in this sample may be carry-over from other donors' samples. The chain combines TRBV5-1 with TRBJ1-2, with a weak D call TRBD1 (5 bases). The sample was naive CD4+ T cells from PBMCs. Subset denoted: CD45RA+ positively selected. The CDR3 nucleotides read TGCGCCAGCAGCCCCGCCCCTGGCGGGGGCTATGGCTACACCTTC. It encodes CASSPAPGGGYGYTF.